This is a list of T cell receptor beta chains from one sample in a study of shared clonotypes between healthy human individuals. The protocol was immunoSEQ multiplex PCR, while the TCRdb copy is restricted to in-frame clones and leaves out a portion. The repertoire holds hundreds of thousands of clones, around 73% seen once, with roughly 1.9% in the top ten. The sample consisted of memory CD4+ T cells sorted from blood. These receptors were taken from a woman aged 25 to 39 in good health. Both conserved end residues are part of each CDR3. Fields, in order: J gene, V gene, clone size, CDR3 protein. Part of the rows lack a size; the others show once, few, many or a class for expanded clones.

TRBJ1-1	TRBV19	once	CASMIGNTEAFF
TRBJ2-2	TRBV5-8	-	CASRPGPRRSYTGELFF
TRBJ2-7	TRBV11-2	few	CASSPQVGSEQYF
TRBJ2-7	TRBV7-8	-	CASSAGLAGVFTYEQYF
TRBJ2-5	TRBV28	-	CASRVRPEGQTQYF
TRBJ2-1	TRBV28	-	CASSFGAQIAGEQFF
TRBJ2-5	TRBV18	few	CASSRDRTETQYF
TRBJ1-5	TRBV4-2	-	CASSQDAGTGVQPQHF
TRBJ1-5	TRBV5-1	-	CASSLGPHSNQPQHF
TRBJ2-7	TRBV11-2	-	CASSLFPRPYEQYF
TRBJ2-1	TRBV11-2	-	CASSLGTRGDEQFF
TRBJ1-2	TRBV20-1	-	CSAGGQGRSF
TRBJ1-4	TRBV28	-	CASSLPLYNWGSTTNEKLFF
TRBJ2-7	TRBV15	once	CATSRGRAGDEQYF
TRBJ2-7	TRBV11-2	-	CASSQPSGRTGEQYF
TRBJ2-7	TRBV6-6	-	CASSLLPLSSYEQYF
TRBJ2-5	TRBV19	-	CASSNRARHQETQYF
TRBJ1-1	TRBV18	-	CASSRSARNTEAFF
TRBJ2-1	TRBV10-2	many	CASSEWTLYNEQFF
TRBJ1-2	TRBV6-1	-	CATIRQAGTGYTF